Listed below are T cell receptor beta chains from one sample, sequenced in a study of T cell responses to AZD1222 COVID-19 vaccine. Profiling relied on immunoSEQ multiplex PCR, and the TCRdb table lists in-frame clones only, not all of them. Here the sample spans 150,000 to 200,000 clones, 90% to 95% being singletons. Sequencing was performed on peripheral blood, taken 28 days after the second AZD1222 dose. Receptors originate from an adult who received the AZD1222 COVID-19 vaccine. The CDR3 runs from the conserved cysteine through the conserved F or W. A D gene is named only where the DNA matches it firmly. Expanded clones get a size class; other rows say once, few or many, or leave the size out.

-	TRBV11-2	14	TRBJ1-3	-	CASSLSLSGNTIYF	TGTGCCAGCAGCCTAAGCTTGTCAGGAAACACCATATATTTT
once	TRBV30	14	TRBJ1-1	-	CAWSRGTLGTEAFF	TGTGCCTGGAGCCGAGGGACACTTGGCACTGAAGCTTTCTTT
once	TRBV9	14	TRBJ2-5	-	CASSVSGLQETQYF	TGTGCCAGCAGCGTAAGCGGGCTTCAAGAGACCCAGTACTTC
-	TRBV3-1/TRBV3-2	16	TRBJ1-6	-	CASSQTGSSYNSPLHF	TGTGCCAGCAGTCAAACAGGGAGCTCCTATAATTCACCCCTCCACTTT
-	TRBV2	14	TRBJ1-6	TRBD1	CASSRDRGYSPLHF	TGTGCCAGCAGTCGCGACAGGGGTTATTCACCCCTCCACTTT
-	TRBV6-5	16	TRBJ1-1	-	CASSYKGAQGSTEAFF	TGTGCCAGCAGTTACAAAGGGGCGCAAGGTAGCACTGAAGCTTTCTTT
-	TRBV6-5	15	TRBJ1-2	-	CASSYSGTLNHGYTF	TGTGCCAGCAGTTACTCTGGGACACTCAACCATGGCTACACCTTC
-	TRBV28	17	TRBJ2-3	TRBD1	CASSIGTGGSRTDTQYF	TGTGCCAGCAGCATCGGGACAGGGGGCTCGAGGACAGATACGCAGTATTTT
-	TRBV9	16	TRBJ1-1	TRBD1	CASSAGDRTGGFGAFF	TGTGCCAGCAGCGCAGGAGATAGGACAGGTGGTTTCGGAGCTTTCTTT
many	TRBV9	15	TRBJ2-2	-	CASSVEGGNTGELFF	TGTGCCAGCAGCGTAGAGGGGGGTAACACCGGGGAGCTGTTTTTT
once	TRBV6-5	12	TRBJ1-2	-	CASSLAGDGYTF	TGTGCCAGCAGTCTCGCGGGGGATGGCTACACCTTC
-	TRBV28	13	TRBJ2-3	-	CASRTESTDTQYF	TGTGCCTCCCGGACAGAGAGCACAGATACGCAGTATTTT
few	TRBV6-4	13	TRBJ2-1	-	CASSDSSYNEQFF	TGTGCCAGCAGTGACAGCTCCTACAATGAGCAGTTCTTC
-	TRBV4-3	15	TRBJ1-2	TRBD1	CASSQDRDRADGYTF	TGCGCCAGCAGCCAAGACCGGGACAGGGCCGATGGCTACACCTTC
-	TRBV5-8	13	TRBJ1-2	-	CASSSGLFYGYTF	TGTGCCAGCAGCTCGGGACTTTTCTATGGCTACACCTTC
once	TRBV6-5	13	TRBJ2-7	-	CASRSDSSYEQYF	TGTGCCAGCAGATCGGACAGCTCCTACGAGCAGTACTTC
-	TRBV7-9	13	TRBJ2-7	TRBD1	CASSIRQGYEQYF	TGTGCCAGCAGCATTCGACAGGGTTACGAGCAGTACTTC
once	TRBV6-2/TRBV6-3	14	TRBJ1-5	-	CASSYSIGDQPQHF	TGTGCCAGCAGTTACTCGATCGGTGATCAGCCCCAGCATTTT
-	TRBV3-1/TRBV3-2	14	TRBJ1-1	-	CASSQGGGGTEAFF	TGTGCCAGCAGCCAAGGAGGAGGGGGCACTGAAGCTTTCTTT
-	TRBV5-8	15	TRBJ1-5	TRBD1	CASSGGTGRYQPQHF	TGTGCCAGCAGCGGGGGGACAGGGCGTTATCAGCCCCAGCATTTT
-	TRBV19	13	TRBJ2-1	-	CASSIARTDEQFF	TGTGCCAGTAGTATAGCCAGAACGGATGAGCAGTTCTTC
-	TRBV19	14	TRBJ1-3	-	CASSISGAGNTIYF	TGTGCCAGTAGTATCTCAGGGGCTGGAAACACCATATATTTT
-	TRBV14	15	TRBJ1-6	TRBD1	CASSPLDRANSPLHF	TGTGCCAGCAGCCCGTTGGACAGGGCAAATTCACCCCTCCACTTT
-	TRBV28	14	TRBJ1-1	-	CASSYRASNTEAFF	TGTGCCAGCAGTTACAGGGCCTCGAACACTGAAGCTTTCTTT
-	TRBV19	15	TRBJ2-2	TRBD2	CASSSRLADTGELFF	TGTGCCAGTAGCTCAAGACTAGCGGACACCGGGGAGCTGTTTTTT
-	TRBV4-1	15	TRBJ2-3	-	CASSRPTAPTDTQYF	TGCGCCAGCAGCCGTCCCACCGCTCCCACAGATACGCAGTATTTT
-	TRBV7-2	16	TRBJ1-2	-	CASSLARGRANYGYTF	TGTGCCAGCAGCTTAGCACGGGGTCGAGCTAACTATGGCTACACCTTC
-	TRBV30	14	TRBJ1-4	-	CAWSVGQDLEKLFF	TGTGCCTGGAGTGTTGGTCAAGACCTAGAAAAACTGTTTTTT
once	TRBV5-8	11	TRBJ2-7	-	CASSPDYEQYF	TGTGCCAGCAGCCCGGACTACGAGCAGTACTTC
-	TRBV14	19	TRBJ2-3	TRBD2	CASSQGQRGAFLSTDTQYF	TGTGCCAGCAGCCAGGGGCAGCGGGGGGCCTTCCTTAGCACAGATACGCAGTATTTT
few	TRBV28	16	TRBJ1-6	-	CASSLSGSSYNSPLHF	TGTGCCAGCAGTTTAAGTGGAAGCTCCTATAATTCACCCCTCCACTTT
once	TRBV4-1	16	TRBJ2-1	TRBD2	CASSPEGLAEYNEQFF	TGCGCCAGCAGCCCAGAAGGCCTAGCGGAGTACAATGAGCAGTTCTTC
-	TRBV7-9	13	TRBJ1-2	-	CASSTPEGYGYTF	TGTGCCAGCAGCACCCCAGAGGGCTATGGCTACACCTTC
-	TRBV18	13	TRBJ1-1	-	CASSLGQNTEAFF	TGTGCCAGCTCACTGGGACAGAACACTGAAGCTTTCTTT
-	TRBV28	13	TRBJ1-5	-	CASSRQRNQPQHF	TGTGCCAGCAGCAGACAACGCAATCAGCCCCAGCATTTT
few	TRBV2	14	TRBJ1-1	-	CASLTARMNTEAFF	TGTGCCAGCCTAACGGCCAGAATGAACACTGAAGCTTTCTTT
-	TRBV28	17	TRBJ2-7	TRBD2	CASSLPSGRGGSYEQYF	TGTGCCAGCAGTTTGCCCAGCGGGAGAGGGGGATCCTACGAGCAGTACTTC
-	TRBV10-1	16	TRBJ1-5	-	CASTRHFLRGNQPQHF	TGCGCCAGCACGCGACACTTTTTGAGGGGCAATCAGCCCCAGCATTTT
-	TRBV18	11	TRBJ2-7	-	CASSREYEQYF	TGTGCCAGCTCGCGGGAATACGAGCAGTACTTC
-	TRBV7-2	14	TRBJ2-5	TRBD2	CASSERGGGETQYF	TGTGCCAGCAGCGAAAGGGGCGGGGGAGAGACCCAGTACTTC
-	TRBV5-6	14	TRBJ1-1	TRBD1	CASSLTGTNTEAFF	TGTGCCAGCAGCCTGACAGGGACGAACACTGAAGCTTTCTTT
-	TRBV27	18	TRBJ1-4	TRBD1	CASSWAFETGGIREKLFF	TGTGCCAGCAGTTGGGCCTTTGAGACAGGGGGCATCAGGGAAAAACTGTTTTTT
-	TRBV14	14	TRBJ2-1	TRBD1	CASSQIRGPVEQFF	TGTGCCAGCAGCCAAATCAGGGGGCCCGTTGAGCAGTTCTTC
-	TRBV4-3	19	TRBJ1-2	TRBD1	CASSQGVPGQYLPLYGYTF	TGCGCCAGCAGCCAGGGAGTTCCGGGACAGTATCTACCCCTTTATGGCTACACCTTC
-	TRBV14	22	TRBJ2-1	TRBD2	CASSQAIPPGLAGVLSYNEQFF	TGTGCCAGCAGCCAGGCGATCCCTCCGGGACTAGCGGGAGTCTTGTCCTACAATGAGCAGTTCTTC
-	TRBV6-6	14	TRBJ2-5	TRBD2	CASSYSGGEETQYF	TGTGCCAGCAGTTATTCCGGGGGGGAAGAGACCCAGTACTTC
few	TRBV23-1	15	TRBJ2-7	TRBD1	CASSRPGDSTYEQYF	TGCGCCAGCAGTCGCCCAGGGGACAGTACCTACGAGCAGTACTTC
-	TRBV10-3	13	TRBJ1-5	-	CAISDPAGGSQHF	TGTGCCATCAGTGACCCCGCCGGGGGGAGCCAGCATTTT
-	TRBV9	14	TRBJ1-3	TRBD1	CASSVKGAGNTIYF	TGTGCCAGCAGCGTAAAGGGGGCCGGAAACACCATATATTTT
-	TRBV11-3	13	TRBJ1-5	-	CASSLFQDQPQHF	TGTGCCAGCAGCTTATTTCAAGACCAGCCCCAGCATTTT
-	TRBV6-5	14	TRBJ2-5	TRBD1	CASSYSTGLETQYF	TGTGCCAGCAGTTACTCGACAGGGTTGGAGACCCAGTACTTC
-	TRBV19	12	TRBJ1-1	-	CASSPSRVEAFF	TGTGCCAGTAGCCCCAGCAGAGTCGAAGCTTTCTTT
once	TRBV2	16	TRBJ2-7	TRBD2	CASSERMASGPYEQYF	TGTGCCAGCAGTGAAAGAATGGCTAGCGGCCCCTACGAGCAGTACTTC
-	TRBV19	14	TRBJ1-1	-	CASSIRGVNTEAFF	TGTGCCAGTAGTATACGGGGAGTGAACACTGAAGCTTTCTTT